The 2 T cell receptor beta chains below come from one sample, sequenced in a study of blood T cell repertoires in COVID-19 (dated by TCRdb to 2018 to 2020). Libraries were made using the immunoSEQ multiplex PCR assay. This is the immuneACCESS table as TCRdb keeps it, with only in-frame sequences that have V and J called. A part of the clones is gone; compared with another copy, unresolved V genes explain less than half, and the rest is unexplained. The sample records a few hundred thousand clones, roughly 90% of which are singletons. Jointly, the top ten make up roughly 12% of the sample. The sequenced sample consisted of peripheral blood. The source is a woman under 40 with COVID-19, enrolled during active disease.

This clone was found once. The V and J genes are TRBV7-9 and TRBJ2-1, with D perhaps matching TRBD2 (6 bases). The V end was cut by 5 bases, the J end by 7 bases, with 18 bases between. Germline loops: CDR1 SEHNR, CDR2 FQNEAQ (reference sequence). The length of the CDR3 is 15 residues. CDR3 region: CASSQIAALGNEQFF. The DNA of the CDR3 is TGTGCCAGCAGCCAAATAGCGGCCCTTGGAAATGAGCAGTTCTTC.

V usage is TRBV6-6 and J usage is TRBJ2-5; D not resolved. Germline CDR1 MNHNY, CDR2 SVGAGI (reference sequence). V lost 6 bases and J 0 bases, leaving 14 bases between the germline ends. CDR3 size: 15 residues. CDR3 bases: TGTGCCAGCAGCCCAACCCGAAGCAACCAAGAGACCCAGTACTTC. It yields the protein CASSPTRSNQETQYF.